A single sample is the source of the 22 T cell receptor beta chains below, sequenced in a study of T cells in Graves' hyperthyroidism and ophthalmopathy. TCR beta CDR3 regions were amplified from RNA transcripts. The HTBI primer set was used in a first-round RT-PCR of the TCR CDR3. TCRdb reprocessed the multiplex PCR reads with MiXCR, giving one entry per CDR3 protein. Counted here are 360,000 or so distinct CDR3 sequences, about a fifth occurring once; the ten biggest clones make up around 3.4%. The sequenced sample was blood. Every receptor here comes from a woman aged 18-29 years with Graves' hyperthyroidism.

In its sample, this clonotype was seen many times. V and J are TRBV12-3 or TRBV12-4 and TRBJ2-7, with D possibly being TRBD1 (6 bases). The CDR3 spans 14 residues. Trimming shortened V by 5 bases and J by 0 bases, and 11 bases separated the two germline ends. CDR3 sequence reads: CASSPDRSSYEQYF. CDR3 in DNA: TGTGCCAGCAGTCCCGACAGGAGCTCCTACGAGCAGTACTTC.

This clonotype was detected many times. The chain couples TRBV12-3 or TRBV12-4 to TRBJ1-1, with D maybe TRBD1 (5 bases). This CDR3 region has 13 residues. V lost 7 bases to trimming and J lost 4 bases, with 13 bases between them. The CDR3 region is CASTLLGGTEAFF. The CDR3 coding sequence is TGTGCCAGCACCTTGTTGGGGGGCACTGAAGCTTTCTTT.

The chain uses TRBV15 and TRBJ2-7; D gene unclear. Germline V gives CDR1 LNHNV, CDR2 YYDKDF (reference sequence). This CDR3 comprises 13 residues. The V and J ends lost 5 bases and 4 bases respectively, with 12 bases between them. CDR3: CATSLAQSYEQYF. The CDR3 DNA reads TGTGCCACCAGCCTCGCGCAGAGTTACGAGCAGTACTTC.

The sample holds many counts of this clonotype. This chain joins TRBV6-7 and TRBJ1-1, with D hard to call. TRBV6-7 is filed as an ORF, its function uncertain. The CDR3 has 9 residues. V was shortened by 11 bases and J by 9 bases, with 10 bases between the two germline ends. CDR3 nucleotide sequence: TGTGCCCTTCCCCATCAAGCTTTCTTT. Its translation: CALPHQAFF.

This clonotype was found many times. The rearrangement links TRBV20-1 to TRBJ1-1, with D possibly being TRBD1 (6 bases). This CDR3 region has 9 residues. In germline, CDR1 is DFQATT, CDR2 SNEGSKA (reference sequence). V lost 5 bases to trimming and J lost 10 bases, with 8 bases between them. The CDR3 region has the DNA TGCAGTGCTGGGGGGCGAGCTTTCTTT. Amino acids: CSAGGRAFF.

The V and J genes are TRBV5-1 and TRBJ2-2, with 10 positions matching TRBD1. V lost 8 bases to trimming and J lost 6 bases; unmatched junction nucleotides: 10. Germline CDR1 is SGHRS and CDR2 is YFSETQ. The length of the CDR3 is 15 residues. The CDR3 bases are TGCGCCAGTACCCCCGGGACAGGGGTGGCCGGGGAGCTGTTTTTT. Translation: CASTPGTGVAGELFF. The whole variable domain, remainder taken from reference TRBV5-1 and TRBJ2-2, is KAGVTQTPRYLIKTRGQQVTLSCSPISGHRSVSWYQQTPGQGLQFLFEYFSETQRNKGNFPGRFSGRQFSNSRSEMNVSTLELGDSALYLCASTPGTGVAGELFFGEGSRLTVL.

The chain combines TRBV6-2 or TRBV6-3 with TRBJ2-7; D is perhaps TRBD2 (6 bases). Trimming took 7 bases from V and 5 from J, leaving 21 bases between them. Per germline, CDR1 MNHEY and CDR2 SVGEGT. The CDR3 consists of 15 residues. Here the CDR3 DNA reads TGTGCCAGCACAACTCCGGGACTCCGAAAGGACGAGCAGTACTTC. Its translation: CASTTPGLRKDEQYF.

This clonotype occurred many times. The chain is built from TRBV7-8 and TRBJ2-5; TRBD2 matches at 12 bases. Germline trimming cut 1 base from V and 4 bases from J; bases unmatched to any gene: 1. From germline, CDR1 is SGHVS and CDR2 FQNEAQ. The length of the CDR3 is 15 residues. Here the CDR3 DNA reads TGTGCCAGCAGCTTAGAGACTAGCGGGGGAGAGACCCAGTACTTC. Amino acids: CASSLETSGGETQYF.

This clonotype was picked up many times. The gene calls are TRBV20-1 and TRBJ2-4; tentative D call: TRBD2 (7 bases). The CDR3 is 14 residues long. With 5 bases removed from V and 6 bases from J, the gap between germline ends came to 17 bases. CDR1 and CDR2 (germline): DFQATT, SNEGSKA (reference sequence). CDR3: CSAHPPGGGNIQYF. DNA for the CDR3: TGCAGTGCTCATCCCCCGGGGGGCGGAAACATTCAGTACTTC.

At least ten counts were recorded for this clonotype. This CDR3 reads CASIGTLNTEAFF. In DNA, the CDR3 is TGTGCCAGCATAGGGACCTTGAACACTGAAGCTTTCTTT. The rearrangement links TRBV6-2 or TRBV6-3 to TRBJ1-1, with D possibly TRBD1 on 5 matching bases. This CDR3 is built from 13 residues. The germline V gene has CDR1 MNHEY and CDR2 SVGEGT. Trimming took 7 bases from V and 0 from J, leaving 9 bases between them.

This clonotype has a count of ten or more. The CDR3: CSTLDSLSYEQYF. The CDR3 DNA is TGCAGTACTCTGGACAGCCTTTCCTACGAGCAGTACTTC. V gene TRBV20-1 combines with J gene TRBJ2-7, with a weak D call TRBD1 (6 bases). This CDR3 has 13 amino acids. V lost 8 bases, J lost 1 base, and 15 bases lay in between. The germline CDR1 and CDR2 sequences are DFQATT and SNEGSKA (reference sequence).

The chain recombines TRBV12-3 or TRBV12-4 with TRBJ1-1; the D gene is possibly TRBD1 (6 bases). Trimming removed 7 bases from V and 1 base from J, with 10 bases in between. The length of the CDR3 is 13 residues. CDR3 region: CASKAQGNTEAFF. The CDR3 region has the DNA TGTGCCAGCAAGGCACAGGGGAACACTGAAGCTTTCTTT.

J is TRBJ1-2 and V is TRBV12-3 or TRBV12-4; TRBD1 aligns across 8 bases. Trimming removed 6 bases from V and 8 bases from J; junction bases left unmatched: 14. The CDR3 loop spans 15 amino acids. The CDR3: CASSTDRAFWEGYTF. In DNA, the CDR3 is TGTGCCAGCAGCACGGACAGGGCGTTTTGGGAAGGCTACACCTTC.

Many counts were recorded for this clonotype. At one end, the junction sequence differs from germline, possibly due to a read error. The rearrangement joins TRBV12-3 or TRBV12-4 to TRBJ1-5; possible D gene TRBD1, 5 bases. This CDR3 has 11 amino acids. CDR3 bases: TGTACCAGCAGTTTAGCACAGGACCAGCATTTT. Protein: CTSSLAQDQHF.

The chain's CDR3 is CASSLSEGPEQYF. The CDR3 coding sequence is TGTGCCAGCTCACTTTCCGAAGGGCCCGAGCAGTACTTC. The genes are TRBV18 and TRBJ2-7; no firm D call. From germline, CDR1 is KGHSH and CDR2 LQKENI. Trimming removed 4 bases from V and 6 bases from J, with 13 bases in between. CDR3 length: 13 amino acids.

This clonotype has more than one count but fewer than ten. This chain uses TRBV7-9 with TRBJ2-7; D remains unclear. The CDR3 is 12 residues long. Germline V gene sequence: CDR1 SEHNR, CDR2 FQNEAQ (reference sequence). V lost 8 bases to trimming and J lost 3 bases, with 11 bases between them. The CDR3 here is CASGGVLYEQYF. The CDR3 nucleotides are TGTGCCAGCGGTGGGGTCCTCTACGAGCAGTACTTC.

This clonotype was seen many times. This chain uses TRBV7-9 with TRBJ1-3; no clear D. The CDR3 is 14 residues long. Germline loops: CDR1 SEHNR, CDR2 FQNEAQ (reference sequence). Trimming left V 7 bases short and J 1 base short, with 11 bases between. The CDR3 spells CASKREGSGNTIYF. The CDR3, as DNA: TGTGCCAGCAAAAGGGAAGGGTCTGGAAACACCATATATTTT.

This clonotype appeared many times. The chain is built from TRBV7-9 and TRBJ2-5; D perhaps matches TRBD1 (5 bases). Between the trimmed V and J ends, which lost 4 bases and 9 bases, there was a span of 15 bases. The germline V gene has CDR1 SEHNR and CDR2 FQNEAQ (reference sequence). The CDR3 spans 13 residues. CDR3 nucleotide sequence: TGTGCCAGCAGCTGGGGCTCAACCTGGGCCCAGTACTTC. Translation: CASSWGSTWAQYF.

This clonotype has at least ten counts. Here the CDR3 reads CSARYLGELFF. CDR3 coding DNA: TGCAGTGCTCGCTACCTCGGGGAGCTGTTTTTT. This chain links TRBV20-1 with TRBJ2-2; D is unclear. Germline V gene lookup returns CDR1 DFQATT and CDR2 SNEGSKA (reference sequence). Trimming pared 5 bases from V and 7 bases from J, leaving 8 bases between. This CDR3 contains 11 residues.

This sequence joins TRBV29-1 and TRBJ1-2; maybe TRBD1 (5 bases). The CDR3 contains 12 residues. Germline assignment: CDR1 SQVTM and CDR2 ANQGSEA. Trimming took 4 bases from V and 10 from J, leaving 16 bases between them. This CDR3 reads CSVGGGTNAYTF. Here the CDR3 DNA reads TGCAGCGTTGGGGGGGGAACGAACGCCTACACCTTC. Full variable domain (outside the CDR3, taken from reference TRBV29-1 and TRBJ1-2): SAVISQKPSRDICQRGTSLTIQCQVDSQVTMMFWYRQQPGQSLTLIATANQGSEATYESGFVIDKFPISRPNLTFSTLTVSNMSPEDSSIYLCSVGGGTNAYTFGSGTRLTVV.

This clonotype was found many times. The rearrangement joins TRBV5-1 to TRBJ1-2; 7 bases agree with TRBD1. Germline V gene data show CDR1 as SGHRS and CDR2 as YFSETQ. Unmatched junction bases numbered 10, after V lost 3 bases and J lost 8 bases. The length of the CDR3 is 14 residues. CDR3 amino acids: CASSYRQGREGYTF. The CDR3 nucleotides read TGCGCCAGCAGCTACCGACAGGGACGTGAAGGCTACACCTTC. Combining the CDR3 with reference TRBV5-1 and TRBJ1-2 gives the whole variable domain KAGVTQTPRYLIKTRGQQVTLSCSPISGHRSVSWYQQTPGQGLQFLFEYFSETQRNKGNFPGRFSGRQFSNSRSEMNVSTLELGDSALYLCASSYRQGREGYTFGSGTRLTVV.

Ten or more counts support this clonotype. The rearrangement joins TRBV9 to TRBJ1-3; no firm D call. V gave up 0 bases and J gave up 1 base, with 5 bases separating them. CDR3 length: 14 amino acids. Germline V gene data show CDR1 as SGDLS and CDR2 as YYNGEE. CDR3 coding DNA: TGTGCCAGCAGCGTAGCAGGTTCTGGAAACACCATATATTTT. This codes for CASSVAGSGNTIYF.